This passage covers 15 T cell receptor beta chains from one sample sequenced in a study of blood T cell repertoires in COVID-19. Using immunoSEQ multiplex PCR, the repertoire was profiled, and TCRdb retains in-frame clones only, with some absent. The data hold over 130,000 clones, with roughly 90% observed a single time. Specimen: peripheral blood. The receptors were gathered from a human donor with COVID-19, enrolled during active disease. The donor label of this sample is uncertain.

The chain uses TRBV10-1 and TRBJ1-2, with TRBD1 matching over 8 bases. The CDR3 has 13 residues. The J segment lost 8 bases and the V segment lost 6 bases, leaving 8 bases of the junction unmatched. Germline CDR1 and CDR2: WNHNN and SYGVQD (reference sequence). The CDR3: CASSPDRGHGYTF. As DNA, the CDR3 is TGCGCCAGCAGCCCTGACAGGGGTCACGGCTACACCTTC.

This rearrangement joins TRBV7-6 to TRBJ2-6; 7 bases match TRBD2. The CDR3 consists of 15 residues. V was clipped by 5 bases and J by 0 bases; unmatched bases: 1. The germline V gene has CDR1 SGHVS and CDR2 FNYEAQ. The CDR3, as DNA: TGTGCCAGCAGCCCGGGGGGCTCTGGGGCCAACGTCCTGACTTTC. Protein sequence: CASSPGGSGANVLTF.

The rearrangement links TRBV11-3 to TRBJ2-1; TRBD1 matches 10 bases. Germline V CDR1 and CDR2: SGHNT, YENEEA. The CDR3 has 16 amino acids. The trim removed 5 bases at V and 2 bases at J, leaving 6 bases unmatched. The CDR3 region is CASSVTGTGAYNEQFF. CDR3 nucleotides: TGTGCCAGCAGCGTAACCGGGACAGGGGCCTACAATGAGCAGTTCTTC.

This clone was detected only a few times. The chain carries TRBV5-5 and TRBJ1-3; a weak D match, TRBD1 (6 bases). In germline, CDR1 is SGHKS, CDR2 YYEKEE (reference sequence). V was trimmed by 4 bases and J by 3 bases, leaving 14 bases between them. CDR3 size: 15 residues. The CDR3 nucleotides read TGTGCCAGCAGCCTGTTACAGGGTGGTGGAAACACCATATATTTT. This translates into CASSLLQGGGNTIYF.

This clone came up once. This chain links TRBV7-3 with TRBJ2-1, with 7 nucleotides matching TRBD2. Germline trimming cut 4 bases from V and 6 bases from J; bases unmatched to any gene: 6. The germline gives CDR1 SGHTA, CDR2 FQGTGA. CDR3 length equals 14 residues. The chain's CDR3 is CASSSPTSSNEQFF. The CDR3 DNA is TGTGCCAGCAGCTCCCCGACTAGCTCCAATGAGCAGTTCTTC.

The V call is TRBV28, the J call TRBJ1-2, with a weak D call TRBD1 (6 bases). The CDR3 runs 14 residues. Germline V gives CDR1 MDHEN, CDR2 SYDVKM. Trimming cost V 11 bases and J 1 base, with 17 bases left between them. The CDR3 bases are TGTGCCGTAGGTTGGGGGCCTATTAACTATGGCTACACCTTC. This gives the protein CAVGWGPINYGYTF.

The chain couples TRBV30 to TRBJ1-6; D is ambiguous. This CDR3 contains 12 residues. Germline V gives CDR1 GTSNPN, CDR2 SVGIG (reference sequence). V was pared by 3 bases and J by 5 bases, with 5 bases between. Here the CDR3 reads CAWRLNNSPLHF. CDR3 DNA: TGTGCCTGGAGGCTAAATAATTCACCCCTCCACTTT. The entire variable domain, with the rest obtained from reference TRBV30 and TRBJ1-6, is as follows: SQTIHQWPATLVQPVGSPLSLECTVEGTSNPNLYWYRQAAGRGLQLLFYSVGIGQISSEVPQNLSASRPQDRQFILSSKKLLLSDSGFYLCAWRLNNSPLHFGNGTRLTVT.

The chain uses TRBV7-9 and TRBJ1-4; 8 positions agree with TRBD1. CDR1 and CDR2 from the germline V gene are SEHNR and FQNEAQ (reference sequence). Losses at the gene ends were 5 bases for V and 8 bases for J; bases not matched to a gene: 13. This CDR3 spans 16 amino acids. CDR3 coding DNA: TGTGCCAGCAGCACTACGGGACAGGCCTACGGGGAAAAACTGTTTTTT. This codes for CASSTTGQAYGEKLFF.

The J gene is TRBJ2-7, the V gene TRBV7-2; 8 bases agree with TRBD2. The germline V gene has CDR1 SGHTA and CDR2 FQGNSA. The CDR3 is 13 amino acids. J lost 6 bases, V lost 4 bases, and 5 bases had no gene match. This CDR3 reads CASSSLAGTEQYF. The CDR3 nucleotides read TGTGCCAGCAGCTCGTTAGCGGGGACCGAGCAGTACTTC.

The gene calls are TRBV5-5 and TRBJ2-7, with a possible D match to TRBD2 (6 bases). The germline gives CDR1 SGHKS, CDR2 YYEKEE (reference sequence). The V and J ends lost 3 bases and 11 bases respectively, with 21 bases between them. This CDR3 is built from 14 residues. The CDR3 DNA reads TGTGCCAGCAGCTACGAGTCGCCGGGACTCCATAAGTACTTC. As protein: CASSYESPGLHKYF.

CDR3 protein: CASGGGRSSVYEQYF. The CDR3 coding sequence is TGTGCCAGCGGTGGCGGGCGCTCAAGTGTCTACGAGCAGTACTTC. V is TRBV11-3 and J is TRBJ2-7, with D possibly TRBD2 on 5 matching bases. The V end was cut by 8 bases, the J end by 3 bases, with 20 bases between. Germline V lookup: CDR1 SGHNT, CDR2 YENEEA. This CDR3 is 15 amino acids long.

As regards this clone: The identical CDR3 is also encoded by other nucleotide sequences in the sample. The V and J genes are TRBV9 and TRBJ2-2; D gene uncertain. The V end was cut by 0 bases, the J end by 1 base, with 4 bases between. The CDR3 runs 14 residues. In germline, CDR1 is SGDLS, CDR2 YYNGEE. As DNA, the CDR3 is TGTGCCAGCAGCGTAGCCAGGAACACCGGGGAGCTGTTTTTT. Protein: CASSVARNTGELFF.

The V call is TRBV20-1, the J call TRBJ2-3, with D possibly TRBD2 on 6 matching bases. The length of the CDR3 is 15 residues. Trimming removed 3 bases at V and 1 base at J, with 14 bases between. Germline CDR1 and CDR2: DFQATT and SNEGSKA (reference sequence). This CDR3 is CSASPRVAGTDTQYF. The DNA for the CDR3 is TGCAGTGCTAGTCCCAGGGTAGCGGGCACAGATACGCAGTATTTT.

This clone was seen only once. The gene calls are TRBV18 and TRBJ1-5; maybe TRBD1 (6 bases). The V end was cut by 4 bases, the J end by 3 bases, with 13 bases between. Looked up from germline, CDR1 is KGHSH and CDR2 is LQKENI. This CDR3 has 15 residues. The CDR3, as DNA: TGTGCCAGCTCACTCAGCGACAGGAACAATCAGCCCCAGCATTTT. It codes for CASSLSDRNNQPQHF.

V usage is TRBV29-1 and J usage is TRBJ2-2, with D possibly being TRBD1 (6 bases). V lost 5 bases and J lost 6, with 22 bases in between. Germline loops: CDR1 SQVTM, CDR2 ANQGSEA. The CDR3 loop spans 16 amino acids. DNA for the CDR3: TGCAGCGTTCAAGGGGGAGATTTCCCCGTTCCCGGGGAGCTGTTTTTT. This sequence encodes CSVQGGDFPVPGELFF.